This T cell receptor beta chain originates from a study of OX40 agonist ivuxolimab in advanced cancers. Study details: Having had anti-PD-1, anti-PD-L1 or anti-CTLA-4 therapy before was allowed, and approximately 40% had some. Notes on the study in general: The mean number of expanded clones was higher in CD8+ T cells than in CD4+.

Profiled with immunoSEQ multiplex PCR; TCRdb holds only in-frame clones, not every one. This sample has roughly 60,000 clones, with roughly nine tenths found just once. The CDR3 consists of 11 residues. V was clipped by 10 bases and J by 5 bases, with 11 bases between them. CDR1 SGDLS and CDR2 YYNGEE come from the germline V gene. Concerning this clone itself: Its cognate antigen is unknown.

The clonotype originates from an adult with an advanced solid tumor such as melanoma, head and neck, liver or kidney cancer. Sequenced here: CD4+ or CD8+ T cells sorted from blood, sampled in a trial of the OX40 agonist ivuxolimab. The gene calls are TRBV9 and TRBJ2-3, with D possibly TRBD2 on 6 matching bases. CDR3 nucleotide sequence: TGTGCCTTCGTGGGGGGAGATACGCAGTATTTT. Protein: CAFVGGDTQYF.